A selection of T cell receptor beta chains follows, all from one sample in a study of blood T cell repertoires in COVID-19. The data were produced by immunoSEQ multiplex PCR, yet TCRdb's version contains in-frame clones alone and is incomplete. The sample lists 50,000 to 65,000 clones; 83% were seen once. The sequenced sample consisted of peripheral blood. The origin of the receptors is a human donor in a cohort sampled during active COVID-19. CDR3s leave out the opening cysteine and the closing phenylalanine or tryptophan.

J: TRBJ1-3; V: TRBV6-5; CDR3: ASSYSILDTIY
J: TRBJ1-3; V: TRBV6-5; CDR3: ASSRPGQLGNTIY
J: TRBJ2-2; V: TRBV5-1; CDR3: ASSPGLVGLTNTGELF
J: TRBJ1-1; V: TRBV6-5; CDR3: ASSPGGNRNTEAF
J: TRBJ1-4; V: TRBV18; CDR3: ASSLYGTPREKLF
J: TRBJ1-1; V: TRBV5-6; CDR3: ASSFQAEAF
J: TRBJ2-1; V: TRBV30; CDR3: AWSSTGVDEQF
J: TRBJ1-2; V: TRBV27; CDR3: ASSRLAGDYYGYT
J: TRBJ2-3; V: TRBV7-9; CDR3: ASSLGWREKTDTQY
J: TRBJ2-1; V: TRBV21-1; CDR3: ASSKGRPLPCNEQF
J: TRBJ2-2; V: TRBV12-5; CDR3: ASGTQGFGELF
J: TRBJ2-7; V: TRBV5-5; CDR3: ASSLGGGIAYEQY
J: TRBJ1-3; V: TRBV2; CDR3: ASSMIALGASSGNTIY
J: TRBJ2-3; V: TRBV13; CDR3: ASSSKGAGSTDTQY
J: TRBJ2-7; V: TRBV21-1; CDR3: ASIGQGIYEQY
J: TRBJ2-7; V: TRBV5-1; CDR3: ASSLDWANEQY
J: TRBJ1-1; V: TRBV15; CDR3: ATSRESRTMNTEAF
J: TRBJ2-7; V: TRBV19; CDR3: ASSRLAGGTYEQY
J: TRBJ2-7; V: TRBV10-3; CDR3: AISDSGKPGNYEQY
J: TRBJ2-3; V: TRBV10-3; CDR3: AISELAGADTQY
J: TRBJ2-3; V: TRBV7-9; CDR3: ASSNFARGRGDPFSTDTQY
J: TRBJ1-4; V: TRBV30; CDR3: AWSVQSGRGEKLF
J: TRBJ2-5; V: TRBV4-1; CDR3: ASSQVGRTPKETQY
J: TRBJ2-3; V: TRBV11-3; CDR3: ASSLAAGLTDTQY
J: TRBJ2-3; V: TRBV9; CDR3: ASGGRKPSTDTQY
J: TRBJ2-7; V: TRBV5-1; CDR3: ASSLGLAGGPGEQY
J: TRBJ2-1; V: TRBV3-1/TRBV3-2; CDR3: ASSQGTNPSDEQF
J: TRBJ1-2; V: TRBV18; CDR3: ASSPPLWGAEGYT
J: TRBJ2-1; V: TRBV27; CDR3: ASSPRRAGLNEQF
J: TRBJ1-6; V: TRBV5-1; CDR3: ASSSREADSPLH
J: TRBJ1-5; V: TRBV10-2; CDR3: ASSVQGNQPQH
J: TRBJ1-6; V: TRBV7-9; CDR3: ASSLTESSYNSPLH
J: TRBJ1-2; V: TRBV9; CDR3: ASRRGQGGDYGYT
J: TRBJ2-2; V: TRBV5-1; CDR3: ASSPRGQSTGELF
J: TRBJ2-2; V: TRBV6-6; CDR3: ASRKGQFNTGELF
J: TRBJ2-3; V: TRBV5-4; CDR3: ASSPRTGDDTQY
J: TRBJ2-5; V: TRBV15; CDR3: ATSTRGGQETQY
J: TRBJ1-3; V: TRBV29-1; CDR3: SVGDWGNTIY
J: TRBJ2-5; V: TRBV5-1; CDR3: ASSLSGGYAETQY
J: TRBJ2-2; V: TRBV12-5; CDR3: ANSRTGANTGELF
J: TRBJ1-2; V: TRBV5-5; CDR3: ASRAGPGVNYGYT
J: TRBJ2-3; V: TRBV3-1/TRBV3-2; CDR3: ASSPSGYTDTQY
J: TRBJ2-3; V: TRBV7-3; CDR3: ASSPRLAGTDTQY
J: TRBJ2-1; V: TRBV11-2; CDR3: ASSLDRAVYNEQF
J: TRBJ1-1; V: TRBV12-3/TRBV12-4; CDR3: ASSSSRGTEAF
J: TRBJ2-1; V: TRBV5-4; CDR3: ASSRGSSGGTPYNEQF
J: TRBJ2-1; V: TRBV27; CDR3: ASRVSGRRTSYNEQF